This T cell receptor (beta chain) is from a study of blood T cell repertoires in COVID-19 (dated by TCRdb to between 2020 and 2021). Regarding the study in general: The collaborator samples originated in the United States, Italy and Spain and spanned the acute and convalescent phases of COVID-19. The prospective study material was composed of cDNA or gDNA derived from T cells, B-cell-depleted T cells, or PBMCs. Subjects who had been exposed to COVID-19, were actively infected with it, or had recovered from it provided the deeply sampled blood TCRbeta repertoires that made up the dataset. A freely available public database, intended as a resource for researchers studying the immune response to SARS-CoV-2, is where the repertoires were released. The samples were drawn from the first 160 participants of the ongoing ImmuneRACE study and from over a thousand subjects provided by 6 global collaborators. Sample metadata almost always included a de-identified subject ID, COVID-19 status, age in years and sex. Where HLA class I and class II types were available, the types were taken from metadata supplied by the sample provider, not from assay-based typing.

General study outcomes and caveats: The amount of clinical and demographic metadata varied by source and participant and was provided uncurated.

As to this clone: Its target antigen remains unknown. Qualities for individual bases were not recorded, and no much larger clone is one base off.

Sequences MGHRA (CDR1) and YSYEKL (CDR2) are obtained from the germline V gene. The CDR3 sequence holds 16 residues, the cysteine and phenylalanine included. Just the 48-base CDR3 DNA is kept, in frame starting at base 1. Cut back by 4 bases and 0 bases, the V and J ends lie 16 bases apart. TCRbeta CDR3 regions were amplified from genomic DNA using the immunoSEQ Assay, a bias-controlled multiplex PCR. From the authors' description of their analysis: Nucleated cell counts per sample were estimated from amplification of reference gene primers within the assay. Sequence reads were collapsed and filtered to measure the absolute abundance of every unique TCRbeta CDR3 rearrangement. For each sample, productive Simpson clonality was calculated as the square root of Simpson's diversity index across productive rearrangements. This immuneACCESS table, as held by TCRdb, lists in-frame sequences with V and J called but not all clones. Of the missing ones, under half trace to an unresolved V gene in checked studies; the others have no known cause. The DNA was the basis for D and trimming; V, J and clone size are from that table. The sample profile shows approximately 50,000 clones; less than 85% of them were found once. The ten top clones hold roughly a sixth of the sample.

The collaborating institutions used their own protocols to collect whole blood in K2EDTA tubes. For TCRbeta analysis, collaborator samples were shipped as frozen whole blood, as isolated PBMCs, or as DNA extracted from either sample type. Sequencing was done on a sample of peripheral blood. The sequence came from a man in his sixties or seventies with active COVID-19. The sequence is built from TRBV4-1 and TRBJ2-7; TRBD2 is a possible D gene, resting on 5 matching bases. For the CDR3, the sequence is CASSPPDGLGSYEQYF. The bases read TGCGCCAGCAGCCCCCCTGATGGACTCGGCTCCTACGAGCAGTACTTC.